This T cell receptor beta chain appears in the sequencing data of a study of cytomegalovirus exposure and HLA in healthy donors (dated by TCRdb to about 2017). Context from the whole study: An earlier analysis of 550 to 700 of the donors reported roughly 270 Gb of sequence data and roughly 100 million unique TCR beta sequences from about 179 million T cells. Roughly 300 gigabases of sequencing data and approximately 92 million unique TCR sequences made up an early release that covered 640 HLA-typed donors. Of the 350 to 450 genotyped donors, about 80% fell in the genetic ancestry cluster associated with self-reported Caucasian donors. The study aimed to test whether signatures of past pathogen exposure could be identified by cataloging public T cell receptors. Using immunosequencing, the study profiled T cell repertoires from 640 or so subjects and related those repertoires to cytomegalovirus serostatus. Along with the approximately 650-subject first cohort, a separate validation cohort of roughly 110 different subjects was used. To predict cytomegalovirus infection status, the study brought together high-throughput TCR immunosequencing, statistical association of individual TCRs with disease status, and machine learning. A later analysis re-examined previously published TCR beta repertoires from several hundred donors and added high-resolution HLA genotyping to investigate patterns of TCR occurrence. In the later analysis, no new phenotypic data were used to find candidate immune exposures; instead, reliance was placed on TCR beta sequences and their occurrence across donors. In an earlier analysis of roughly 580 of the donors, high-throughput TCR beta sequencing was used to judge whether each TCR beta V gene segment behaved as functional or pseudogenic. Donor age, sex, ethnicity and CMV serostatus were compiled together with the repertoire data. Genome-wide SNP genotypes for about three fifths of the roughly 670 donors were used in a later genetic analysis, which treated that subset as a discovery cohort. All discovery cohort repertoires had been generated on a single sequencing platform. Class I and class II HLA loci were covered by the typing at four-digit resolution. Typing coverage varied by locus: about 620-640 donors for A, B, C, DRB1 and DQB1; roughly 500 for DQA1; over 600 for DPA1; approximately 490 for DPB1. Several DR-DQ haplotypes were treated as single units for association and clustering because of strong linkage in the cohort. Among 300 to 500 genotyped donors of the cohort, an average of around 220,000 unique TCR beta nucleotide sequences was sequenced per donor, of which approximately 18% were non-productive.

Only one count was recorded for this clone. What antigen it recognizes has not been identified. One base away there is no much larger clone; base qualities are not given. Libraries came from the immunoSEQ multiplex PCR assay. For the multiplex PCR, a mixture combining 60 forward primers for TCR Vbeta segments and 13 reverse primers for TCR Jbeta segments was used. Amplification of the CDR3 region of rearranged TCR beta genes was performed with a multiplex PCR assay on genomic DNA. The Illumina HiSeq System was used to sequence the amplified TCR beta libraries as 87-base-pair reads. In the source study's methods: A later analysis tallied some 79 million unique TCR beta chains across the 650 to 750 repertoires, and around 9.9 million of those chains were shared by two or more donors. To remove PCR and sequencing errors, raw reads were error-corrected and collapsed into unique sequences using a nearest-neighbor algorithm that merged closely related sequences. CDR3 sequences were aligned to IMGT reference sequences to assign V, D and J gene segments. For a sequence to be retained, a match of at least six nucleotides to both a V gene segment and a J gene segment was required. A rearrangement was called productive if the CDR3 had no stop codons and remained in frame with V and J, and every other rearrangement was called non-productive. CDR3 was defined by IMGT convention, running from the second conserved V-encoded cysteine to the conserved J-encoded phenylalanine. Sequences without an unambiguous match to a single V gene segment were excluded from the earlier analysis of 450 to 750 of the donors. In an earlier analysis of approximately 500 of the donors, a V segment was called functional when productive rearrangements were above 56.7%, and segregating when the standard deviation between donors exceeded 5%. To diagnose cytomegalovirus status from the catalog of TCR beta chain sequences, a statistical classification framework was built. V and J gene assignment, in a later analysis, came from comparing TCR nucleotide sequences with IMGT/GENE-DB human TR gene sequences. In a later analysis, CDR3 sequences and most-parsimonious VDJ recombination scenarios were assigned using the TCRdist pipeline. In a later analysis, each TCR beta chain was defined by its CDR3 amino acid sequence together with its V-gene family, and reads without a unique V-gene family were excluded. A later analysis removed 550 to 650 highly shared, low-generation-probability nucleotide sequences to deal with suspected cross-contamination and a sequencing artifact. A later analysis calculated a clonal expansion index for each public chain from normalized within-repertoire ranks of inferred template counts. In a later analysis, generation probabilities were computed using a VDJ recombination model fitted to out-of-frame rearrangements, and the results were checked against IGoR. Hypergeometric tests were used in a later analysis to score TCR-TCR, TCR-HLA and TCR-CMV co-occurrence, with a repertoire-size bias correction applied to the TCR pairs. A later analysis estimated false discovery rates by permuting HLA or CMV assignments 20 times. In a later analysis, co-occurring TCRs were grouped with DBSCAN, and TCRdist sequence similarity was added when clustering was performed within HLA-allele-positive subsets. For co-occurrence clustering, repertoires with fewer than 30,000 or more than 120,000 public chains were excluded, along with roughly 5 repertoires with anomalous nucleotide sharing. TCRdb obtained this table from immuneACCESS and retained in-frame rearrangements with V and J assigned. These tables miss some clones; where compared with another copy, unresolved V genes account for less than half of the shortfall, and the remainder is unexplained. V and J calls and clone size come straight from that table; D and trimming were deduced from the DNA. This sample has 90,000 to 140,000 clones in its table, and roughly 73% of those were observed once. About 8.6% of the sample belongs to the ten largest clones.

The cohort comprised under 700 healthy bone marrow donors. At the time of sampling, all cohort members were nominally healthy, though unrecorded immune exposures were likely present. The donor tested CMV seropositive and was one of the 289 seropositive cohort members. A peripheral blood sample was collected from each donor, and TCR beta sequencing was performed on peripheral blood mononuclear cells. Genomic DNA was extracted from the blood cell samples with the Qiagen DNeasy Blood Extraction Kit. Study-level results and caveats: Several of the top co-occurrence clusters appeared to be linked to parvovirus B19, influenza, CMV and Epstein-Barr virus, according to a later analysis. Because HLA typing was unavailable for some donors at each locus, only the typed subset was used in association tests. The sequencing pipeline was judged likely to have produced a cluster of highly shared sequence variants as a technical artifact. In an earlier analysis of around 600 of the donors, most TCR beta V segments were observed in productive rearrangements about 87% or about 30% of the time, broadly matching IMGT annotations. An association between a missense DCLRE1C variant and V-gene and J-gene trimming of TCR beta chains was found in a later genetic analysis and replicated in an independent cohort. Most TCR sequences were observed very rarely across donors, whereas some public TCRs were present in many individuals. A further reported finding was that TCR beta sequences accurately predicted the HLA-A and HLA-B alleles for most subjects in the first cohort. The study gave a list of roughly 150 TCR beta chains associated with cytomegalovirus. In a later analysis, HLA-associated TCR beta chains showed more clonal expansion and lower generation probabilities than non-associated chains that were equally common. The only immune exposure information available for the cohort was CMV serostatus. A later analysis associated 17,000 or so TCR beta sequences with specific HLA alleles at a false discovery rate of 0.05. Because counts were too low, some 16 rarely observed V segments, including chromosome 9 orphons, were excluded from the earlier analysis of 500 to 700 of the donors. The 87-base-pair reads could not distinguish some IMGT-functional V segments, including TRBV6-2 and TRBV6-3, so those segments were excluded. Correlated functional status among segregating V segments might be attributable to linkage disequilibrium, but an unknown experimental factor could not be ruled out. When HLA alleles, especially DR and DQ, strongly co-occurred, attributing TCR associations to individual alleles was difficult. Cytomegalovirus status was reported to be diagnosed by the classifier with high specificity and sensitivity in both the original and validation cohorts. Only TCR beta chains were sequenced in this cohort, and the absence of alpha or paired-chain data limited detectable features. The authors suggested that the approach could potentially be extended to other disease states and immunological phenotypes. Three of the identified cytomegalovirus-associated TCR beta chains were confirmed in vitro to be specific for cytomegalovirus antigens. According to a later analysis, TCR association rates differed among HLA loci, with DRB1 alleles showing the most associated TCRs and HLA-C alleles showing the fewest. In a later genetic analysis, fewer N-insertions in productive TCRs were reported among donors in an Asian-associated ancestry cluster than the 666-donor mean. According to a later analysis, most CMV-associated TCR beta chains appeared to be HLA-restricted, and the HLA associations seemed to be driven largely by CMV exposure. Roughly uniform sequencing depth across donors was assumed in presence/absence analyses, although this assumption may not hold.

Taken from cysteine to phenylalanine, the CDR3 has 10 residues. Just CDR3 DNA is preserved here, 30 bases in frame from base 1. Via the germline V gene, CDR1 is SQVTM and CDR2 ANQGSEA. The material sequenced was PBMCs. This clonotype was obtained from a woman in her thirties or forties in good health and CMV-seropositive. The chain employs TRBV29-1 and TRBJ2-7; TRBD1 might be the D gene, on 5 matching bases. CDR3 reads: CKTGSYEQYF. The DNA reads as follows: TGCAAAACAGGCTCCTACGAGCAGTACTTC.